This record concerns one T cell receptor (beta chain) sequence. This receptor's antigen is unknown. Per-base qualities were not stored, and no clone one base away is much larger. The data originate from a study of blood T cell repertoires in COVID-19 (dated by TCRdb to 2020 to 2022). Notes on the research overall: Samples from collaborators originated in the United States, Italy and Spain and spanned both the acute and convalescent phases of COVID-19. The prospective study material was composed of cDNA or gDNA derived from T cells, B-cell-depleted T cells, or PBMCs. Deeply sampled blood TCRbeta repertoires from subjects exposed to, actively infected with, or recovered from COVID-19 were included in the dataset. The repertoires were made available in a free public database intended to serve as a resource for research on the immune response to SARS-CoV-2. The samples were drawn from two sources: the first 160 participants of the ongoing ImmuneRACE study, and approximately 1,300 subjects contributed by 6 global collaborators. Nearly every sample came with metadata listing a de-identified subject ID, COVID-19 status, age in years and sex. Where HLA class I and class II types were available, the types were taken from metadata supplied by the sample provider, not from assay-based typing.

What the authors observed across the whole study: Clinical and demographic metadata were provided uncurated, with the amount varying by source and participant.

In the prospective study, participants were roughly 18 to 100 years old, resided in about 25 geographic areas of the United States, and were enrolled through a virtual design. In the prospective study, participants were assigned to cohorts based on the clinical history participants reported in a screening survey and a study questionnaire. A participant counted as exposed if, within 2 weeks of entering the study, that participant had been in contact with someone who had a PCR-confirmed or clinician-diagnosed COVID-19 case. In the prospective study, mobile phlebotomists collected whole blood, serum and a nasopharyngeal or oropharyngeal swab from each participant. Prospective study participants could optionally give additional blood draws and questionnaires over a 2-month period. Prospective study blood samples were shipped either frozen or at room temperature before DNA extraction. TCRbeta CDR3 regions were amplified from genomic DNA using the immunoSEQ Assay, a bias-controlled multiplex PCR. The paper's data handling went like this. Nucleated cell counts per sample were estimated from amplification of reference gene primers within the assay. Sequence reads were collapsed and filtered to measure the absolute abundance of every unique TCRbeta CDR3 rearrangement. For each sample, productive Simpson clonality was calculated as the square root of Simpson's diversity index across productive rearrangements. In TCRdb, the immuneACCESS table is reduced to in-frame sequences with V and J assigned. These tables do not hold every clone; where another copy was compared, an unresolved V gene accounts for under half, and the others remain unexplained. D and trimming were read from the DNA, whereas the V and J calls and clone size are those reported in that table. This sample is represented by some 300,000 clones; roughly nine tenths of them were singletons. 2.9% of the sample goes to the ten largest clones.

From the germline V gene, CDR1 is SGHRS and CDR2 is YFSETQ. Including the terminal cysteine and phenylalanine, the CDR3 comprises 15 residues. Only the CDR3 portion is preserved as DNA: 45 bases, with reading frame beginning at the first base. Compared with germline, V lacks 4 bases and J lacks 7 bases; bases without a gene match: 9. The sample taken for sequencing was PBMCs or T cells enriched from blood (not recorded which). The clonotype was recovered from a woman aged 45-59 years who had been exposed to COVID-19. The rearranged segments are TRBV5-1 and TRBJ2-2, with 8 bases aligning to TRBD1. The CDR3 is CASSPGQATGGELFF. DNA sequence: TGCGCCAGCAGCCCGGGACAGGCAACGGGCGGGGAGCTGTTTTTT.